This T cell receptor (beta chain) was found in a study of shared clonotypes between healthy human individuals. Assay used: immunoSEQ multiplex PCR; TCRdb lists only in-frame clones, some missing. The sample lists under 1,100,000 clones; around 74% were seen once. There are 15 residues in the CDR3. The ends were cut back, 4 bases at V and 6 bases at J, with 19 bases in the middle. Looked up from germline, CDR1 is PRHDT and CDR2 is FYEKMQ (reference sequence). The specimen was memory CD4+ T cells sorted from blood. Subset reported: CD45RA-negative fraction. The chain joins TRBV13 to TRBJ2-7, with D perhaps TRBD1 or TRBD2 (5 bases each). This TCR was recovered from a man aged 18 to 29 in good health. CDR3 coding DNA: TGTGCCAGCAGCTCCGTCGGGACCCCCCGGCGCGAGCAGTACTTC. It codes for CASSSVGTPRREQYF.